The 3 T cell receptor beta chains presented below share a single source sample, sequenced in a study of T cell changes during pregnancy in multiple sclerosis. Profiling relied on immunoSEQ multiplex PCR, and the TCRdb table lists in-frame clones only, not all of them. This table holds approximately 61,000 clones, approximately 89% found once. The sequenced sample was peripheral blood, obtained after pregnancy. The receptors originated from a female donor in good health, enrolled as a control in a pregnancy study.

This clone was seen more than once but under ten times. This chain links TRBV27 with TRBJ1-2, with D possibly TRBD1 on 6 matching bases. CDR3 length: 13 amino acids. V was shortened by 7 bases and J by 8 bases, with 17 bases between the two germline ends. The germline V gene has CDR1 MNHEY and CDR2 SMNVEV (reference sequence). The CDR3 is CASTPRGSRGYTF. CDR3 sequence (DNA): TGTGCCAGCACCCCCAGGGGATCGCGGGGCTACACCTTC.

The CDR3 DNA reads TGTGCCAGCAGTTTAGGCGGGATGAACACTGAAGCTTTCTTT. Its translation: CASSLGGMNTEAFF. V and J are TRBV28 and TRBJ1-1; D gene uncertain. Germline V gives CDR1 MDHEN, CDR2 SYDVKM. V was clipped by 2 bases and J by 0 bases, with 7 bases between them. The CDR3 consists of 14 residues.

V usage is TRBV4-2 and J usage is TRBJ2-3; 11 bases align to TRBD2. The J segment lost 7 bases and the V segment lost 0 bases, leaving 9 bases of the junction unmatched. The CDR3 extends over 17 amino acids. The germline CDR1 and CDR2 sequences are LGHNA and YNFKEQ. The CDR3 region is CASSQDFGLAGRNTQYF. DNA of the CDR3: TGTGCCAGCAGCCAAGATTTTGGACTAGCGGGTAGGAATACGCAGTATTTT.